These T cell receptor beta chains were read from a single sample in a study of blood T cell repertoires in COVID-19. Produced via immunoSEQ multiplex PCR; TCRdb's table is partial and in-frame only. In the table there are about 360,000 clones, 87% of which are singletons. Input material: PBMCs or T cells enriched from blood (not recorded which). These receptors were collected from a man aged 30 to 39 who had recovered from COVID-19. Each CDR3 is given with its conserved first and last residue. D genes are given only for firm matches. The size field is filled for only some rows; it gives once, few, many or a size class.

>-|TRBV12-3/TRBV12-4|-|TRBJ1-1
CASFVRTEAFF
TGTGCCAGCTTCGTGAGAACTGAAGCTTTCTTT
>-|TRBV7-9|-|TRBJ1-5
CASSLSGGASNQPQHF
TGTGCCAGCAGCTTATCTGGGGGCGCGAGCAATCAGCCCCAGCATTTT
>-|TRBV5-6|-|TRBJ2-3
CASSRRTDHTQYF
TGTGCCAGCAGTCGTAGGACAGACCATACGCAGTATTTT
>TRBD1|TRBV4-1|-|TRBJ1-2
CASSQEGTGVFGYGYTF
TGCGCCAGCAGCCAAGAGGGGACAGGGGTTTTCGGCTATGGCTACACCTTC
>TRBD1|TRBV6-6|-|TRBJ1-6
CASIRTGAGNSPLHF
TGTGCCAGCATCCGGACAGGGGCTGGTAATTCACCCCTCCACTTT
>TRBD1|TRBV6-2/TRBV6-3|-|TRBJ1-2
CASSWDRATNYGYTF
TGTGCCAGCAGCTGGGACAGGGCCACTAACTATGGCTACACCTTC
>TRBD1|TRBV12-3/TRBV12-4|-|TRBJ1-2
CASSSTGGFGYTF
TGTGCCAGCAGCTCGACAGGGGGCTTTGGCTACACCTTC
>-|TRBV6-5|-|TRBJ2-3
CASGGWSTDTQYF
TGTGCCAGCGGGGGGTGGAGCACAGATACGCAGTATTTT
>-|TRBV5-6|-|TRBJ2-2
CASSSGQTIITGELFF
TGTGCCAGCAGCTCCGGACAGACGATCATTACCGGGGAGCTGTTTTTT
>TRBD1|TRBV4-1|-|TRBJ2-3
CASSQVLTGVTDTQYF
TGCGCCAGCAGCCAGGTCCTGACAGGGGTCACAGATACGCAGTATTTT
>-|TRBV15|-|TRBJ1-2
CATSGDTNYGYTF
TGTGCCACCAGCGGGGACACTAACTATGGCTACACCTTC
>TRBD1|TRBV12-3/TRBV12-4|-|TRBJ2-1
CASRWDRPNEQFF
TGTGCCAGCAGATGGGACAGACCCAATGAGCAGTTCTTC
>-|TRBV18|-|TRBJ1-1
CASSPMLENTEAFF
TGTGCCAGCTCACCAATGTTAGAGAACACTGAAGCTTTCTTT
>-|TRBV4-3|few|TRBJ1-2
CASSQDLTGFYGYTF
TGCGCCAGCAGCCAAGACTTGACCGGGTTCTATGGCTACACCTTC
>TRBD2|TRBV12-5|-|TRBJ2-5
CASGPQAGGPQTQYF
TGTGCTAGTGGTCCCCAAGCGGGGGGGCCGCAGACCCAGTACTTC
>-|TRBV5-1|-|TRBJ1-1
CASSLGRDTEAFF
TGCGCCAGCAGCTTGGGCAGGGACACTGAAGCTTTCTTT
>-|TRBV19|-|TRBJ2-3
CASSRTTTYTDTQYF
TGTGCCAGTAGTCGGACAACAACTTACACAGATACGCAGTATTTT
>-|TRBV12-3/TRBV12-4|-|TRBJ1-5
CASRDGGNQPQHF
TGTGCCAGCAGGGATGGGGGGAATCAGCCCCAGCATTTT
>-|TRBV7-9|-|TRBJ2-2
CASSFDPGRTGELFF
TGTGCCAGCAGCTTCGACCCGGGGAGGACCGGGGAGCTGTTTTTT
>TRBD1|TRBV7-9|-|TRBJ2-1
CASSPRPTGVPNEQFF
TGTGCCAGCAGCCCCCGTCCGACAGGGGTCCCTAATGAGCAGTTCTTC